Given below is one T cell receptor beta chain in context. Its specificity is unknown. RNA, once extracted, was reverse transcribed into cDNA for use as the sequencing template. TCRdb keeps only in-frame clones here, not all; method: immunoSEQ multiplex PCR. Among around 100,000 clones listed, about three quarters were seen once. The data belong to a study of CD8+ T cells in alopecia areata. The overall study: The study gave tofacitinib for 6 to 18 months, then 6 months off drug.

Treatment noted: oral pan-JAK inhibitor, 5-10 mg twice daily. The study, taken as a whole, reports: Affected lesional scalp, above all in alopecia totalis/universalis, was more clonal than normal scalp. Sequencing of scalp samples also captures resident alphabeta T cells of normal skin.

CDR1 KGHSH and CDR2 LQKENI come from the germline V gene. The CDR3 is 13 residues long. V lost 3 bases and J lost 4, with 9 bases in between. The sample here was CD8+ T cells sorted from blood, taken at approximately week 42, from a patient treated with tofacitinib. The source of this sequence is a human donor with alopecia areata. The J gene is TRBJ2-5, the V gene TRBV18; weak D call: TRBD2 (6 bases). In DNA, the CDR3 is TGTGCCAGCTCACCTCCCGGGGGAGAGACCCAGTACTTC. Translated: CASSPPGGETQYF.